One T cell receptor (beta chain) is described in this entry. Its target is not known. Combining a sample-barcoded 5' primer with a J-beta primer mix, a second PCR ran for about 6 to 11 cycles. Sequencing recovered at least 2.5 million CDR3-containing paired-end reads from each sample. TCRdb itself ran the 5' RACE reads through MiXCR, one entry per CDR3 protein. In the table there are 650,000 or so distinct CDR3 sequences, around 50% of which are singletons. The CDR3 length is 17 residues. Germline trimming cut 0 bases from V and 4 bases from J; bases unmatched to any gene: 8. The germline CDR1 and CDR2 sequences are DFQATT and SNEGSKA (reference sequence). Sample donors were healthy Caucasian individuals that came from Russia, aged roughly 6 to 100. This sample stems from a study of blood T cells in healthy people across ages. Points from the study as a whole: Naive T cell percentage strongly correlated with TCR beta diversity. One million T cells yielded diversity estimates that were considered underestimates.

The TCR originated in an elderly woman in good health. Sequenced input: blood. This sequence joins TRBV20-1 and TRBJ2-3; TRBD2 matches 12 bases. CDR3 loop: CSARDLETSGGADTQYF. The DNA for the CDR3 is TGCAGTGCTAGAGATTTAGAGACTAGCGGGGGTGCAGATACGCAGTATTTT.